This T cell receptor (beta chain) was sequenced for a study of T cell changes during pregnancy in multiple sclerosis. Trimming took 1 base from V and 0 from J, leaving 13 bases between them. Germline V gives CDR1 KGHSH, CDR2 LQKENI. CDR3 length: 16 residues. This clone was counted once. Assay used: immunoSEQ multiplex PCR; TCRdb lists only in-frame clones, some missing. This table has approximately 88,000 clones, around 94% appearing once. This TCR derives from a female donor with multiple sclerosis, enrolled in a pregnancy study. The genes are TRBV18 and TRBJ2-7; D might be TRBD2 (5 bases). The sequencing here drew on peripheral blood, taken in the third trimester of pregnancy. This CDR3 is CASSPRGYRGSYEQYF. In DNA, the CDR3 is TGTGCCAGCTCACCACGTGGCTACCGGGGCTCCTACGAGCAGTACTTC.